Detailed here is one TCR beta chain. This clone was observed a single time. It has no known antigen specificity. Base qualities were left out, and no much larger clone turns up one base away. CDR1 and CDR2, per the germline V gene, are MNHEY and SVGAGI. The CDR3 sequence holds 15 residues, the cysteine and phenylalanine included. The DNA shown is the 45-base CDR3, in frame from base 1. V is pared back by 2 bases and J by 3 bases, with 14 bases lying between the germline termini. Using the deep immunoSEQ assay, multiplex PCR amplified TCR CDR3 regions from genomic DNA. Extracted genomic DNA from each cell subset was spread evenly across all wells of several immunoSEQ 96-well plates, with each plate serving as a replicate. For unsorted PBMC, each replicate PCR was loaded with approximately 300 ng genomic DNA, equivalent to about 30,000 T cell genomes. Unsorted PBMC genomic DNA was sequenced across ten immunoSEQ deep assay plates. The purified libraries were quantified using a Qubit 3.0 fluorometer, sized with a Bioanalyzer 2100, and then quantified again using the KAPA Library Quantification kit. Every immunoSEQ 96-well plate was sequenced on a separate single-read 150-cycle Illumina NextSeq 550 flow cell. The authors processed their data as follows. The immunoSEQ output contained only junctional sequences without quality scores, so filtering could not match that applied to full-length reads. Sequences were annotated with PyIR, a Python wrapper for IgBLAST v1.9, using IMGT germline references to assign V/J genes and CDR3. Reads were filtered out if the reads had weak V/J assignments (E-value above 1e-6), no CDR3, stop codons, out-of-frame junctions, or ambiguous translated residues. A V3J clonotype was defined by an identical inferred V gene, J gene, and CDR3 amino acid sequence. Percentage overlap between repertoires was computed as shared unique clonotypes divided by the size of the smaller repertoire. Three approaches were used to assess repertoire richness: RTK rarefaction, the Chao1 estimator, and Recon v2.1 estimates of unobserved clonotypes. This immuneACCESS table, as held by TCRdb, lists in-frame sequences with V and J called but not all clones. Of the missing ones, under half trace to an unresolved V gene in checked studies; the others have no known cause. Clone size and the V and J calls come from that table; the DNA yielded D and trimming. This sample lists hundreds of thousands of clones; 70% to 80% were detected once. Roughly an eighth of the sample comes from the top ten.

The data were taken from a study of shared clonotypes between healthy human individuals (dated by TCRdb to about 2020). Concerning the study at large: Two women and a few men aged 18 to 49 years were included in the cohort. To estimate repertoire size and how much clonotypes are shared between individuals, the study performed deep sequencing of blood TCR repertoires from a few healthy adults. Different laboratories and diverse techniques were used to prepare libraries and sequence TCR repertoires, to increase sequencing depth and limit assay-specific biases. Between about 0.8 and 8.9 billion PBMCs per donor were obtained by leukapheresis. What the work shows at the level of the full study, not this receptor alone: Sampling was restricted to blood, and TCR repertoires in tissue are likely to differ from TCR repertoires in blood. Pairwise subsampling indicated that sequencing depth was expected to affect the degree of clonotype sharing among donors. Because the study included a small number of donors, the genetic and exposure-history diversity represented was limited.

Donors were healthy HIV-negative adults with no recently reported acute infections or vaccinations. Every donor was a Caucasian adult residing in Nashville, Tennessee, USA. For unsorted samples, tens of millions of PBMCs were counted and genomic DNA was extracted with the QIAamp DNA Blood Mini kit. Blood was collected by leukapheresis, and PBMCs were isolated by Ficoll-Histopaque density gradient centrifugation and then cryopreserved in liquid nitrogen vapor phase. The sequence derives from a middle-aged woman in good health. Some clones in this sample may be carry-over from other donors' samples. The sequencing input was PBMCs. The chain joins TRBV6-5 to TRBJ2-7; the D region is possibly TRBD1 or TRBD2, each matching across 5 bases. The sequenced DNA is TGTGCCAGCAGTTACCAGGATCGGGGCGGCTACGAGCAGTACTTC. Translated, it reads CASSYQDRGGYEQYF.